This TCR beta chain was profiled in a study of blood T cell repertoires in COVID-19. Study in general: The study drew acute and convalescent COVID-19 samples from the United States, Italy and Spain. The analysed material was cDNA or gDNA that came from T cells, B-cell-depleted T cells, or PBMCs.

V gave up 3 bases and J gave up 9 bases, with 11 bases separating them. This CDR3 spans 13 amino acids. Germline CDR1 and CDR2: SEHNR and FQNEAQ (reference sequence). Authors' processing steps: Reference gene primers were amplified, and this amplification served to estimate nucleated cell counts. The assay was immunoSEQ multiplex PCR, and TCRdb's table has in-frame clones only and misses some. V and J calls plus clone size are reproduced from that table; the DNA served to infer D and trimming. This table holds fewer than 250,000 clones, around 84% found once. The sequence derives from a man aged 60-69 years with acute or convalescent COVID-19. Input material: peripheral blood. The chain carries TRBV7-9 and TRBJ1-4; possible D gene TRBD1, 6 bases. In DNA, the CDR3 is TGTGCCAGCAGCTTCCGGACAGAGAAAAAACTGTTTTTT. This gives the protein CASSFRTEKKLFF.